Listed below are T cell receptor beta chains from one sample, sequenced in a study of siplizumab effects on memory and regulatory T cells. Only in-frame clones appear in the TCRdb table, and some are missing; sequencing was by immunoSEQ multiplex PCR. The table lists around 95,000 clones, 75% to 95% of them singletons. Sequencing was done on a sample of CD4+ T cells sorted from blood. The receptors come from a human donor in good health. The CDR3 runs from the conserved cysteine through the conserved F or W. D genes are given only for firm matches. Expanded clones are given a class, and other clones once, few, many or no size at all.

J gene: TRBJ2-1; V gene: TRBV5-1; clone size: once; D gene: .; CDR3 DNA: TGCGCCAGCAGCTTGGTCGTGGGGGGGCGAAATGAGCAGTTCTTC; CDR3 protein: CASSLVVGGRNEQFF
J gene: TRBJ1-5; V gene: TRBV19; clone size: .; D gene: .; CDR3 DNA: TGTGCCAGTAGTATAGGCAGGGAATTCGATCAGCCCCAGCATTTT; CDR3 protein: CASSIGREFDQPQHF
J gene: TRBJ2-1; V gene: TRBV2; clone size: once; D gene: .; CDR3 DNA: TGTGCCAGCAGTCTACAGGGAGGTGAGCAGTTCTTC; CDR3 protein: CASSLQGGEQFF
J gene: TRBJ2-3; V gene: TRBV7-2; clone size: .; D gene: TRBD1; CDR3 DNA: TGTGCCAGCAGCCCAGGACAGGGTCAAGGTACGCAGTATTTT; CDR3 protein: CASSPGQGQGTQYF
J gene: TRBJ2-7; V gene: TRBV6-5; clone size: .; D gene: .; CDR3 DNA: TGTGCCAGCCAACCCTGGGGGGGGCTGAACGAGCAGTACTTC; CDR3 protein: CASQPWGGLNEQYF
J gene: TRBJ2-5; V gene: TRBV15; clone size: .; D gene: .; CDR3 DNA: TGTGCCACCAGCAGAGATACAAAGGGAGAGACCCAGTACTTC; CDR3 protein: CATSRDTKGETQYF
J gene: TRBJ2-3; V gene: TRBV10-1; clone size: .; D gene: TRBD2; CDR3 DNA: TGCGCCAGCAGTGACCGACTAGCGGGGGCTGATACGCAGTATTTT; CDR3 protein: CASSDRLAGADTQYF
J gene: TRBJ2-3; V gene: TRBV5-8; clone size: .; D gene: .; CDR3 DNA: TGTGCCAGCAGCTTGCGGCCGGTCAGTCGCGATACGCAGTATTTT; CDR3 protein: CASSLRPVSRDTQYF
J gene: TRBJ1-5; V gene: TRBV19; clone size: .; D gene: TRBD1; CDR3 DNA: TGTGCCAGTAGTATAGATGGGACAGGGGGCGGGCAGCCCCAGCATTTT; CDR3 protein: CASSIDGTGGGQPQHF
J gene: TRBJ2-3; V gene: TRBV5-4; clone size: .; D gene: TRBD2; CDR3 DNA: TGTGCCAGCAGCTTGGATACTAGCGGGGGGGATACGCAGTATTTT; CDR3 protein: CASSLDTSGGDTQYF
J gene: TRBJ2-7; V gene: TRBV28; clone size: .; D gene: .; CDR3 DNA: TGTGCCAGCAGTTTAGGGGGACGCGGTGGGCAGTACTTC; CDR3 protein: CASSLGGRGGQYF
J gene: TRBJ2-1; V gene: TRBV14; clone size: .; D gene: TRBD2; CDR3 DNA: TGTGCCAGCAGCCAAGGTTACGCGGGGGGGCGAAATGAGCAGTTCTTC; CDR3 protein: CASSQGYAGGRNEQFF
J gene: TRBJ1-2; V gene: TRBV6-5; clone size: .; D gene: .; CDR3 DNA: TGTGCCAGCAGTTACTCGTTGGGGGGCGCAGGCTATGGCTACACCTTC; CDR3 protein: CASSYSLGGAGYGYTF
J gene: TRBJ2-2; V gene: TRBV19; clone size: .; D gene: .; CDR3 DNA: TGTGCCAGTAGTAGTCAGGCCGACACCGGGGAGCTGTTTTTT; CDR3 protein: CASSSQADTGELFF
J gene: TRBJ2-1; V gene: TRBV11-3; clone size: few; D gene: .; CDR3 DNA: TGTGCCAGCAGCTCAGACAGTGATGAGCAGTTCTTC; CDR3 protein: CASSSDSDEQFF
J gene: TRBJ2-3; V gene: TRBV4-1; clone size: .; D gene: .; CDR3 DNA: TGCGCCAGCAGCCGGGGACGCTTACCTGGCGCAGATACGCAGTATTTT; CDR3 protein: CASSRGRLPGADTQYF
J gene: TRBJ2-1; V gene: TRBV4-1; clone size: .; D gene: TRBD2; CDR3 DNA: TGCGCCAGCAGCCAGGGACTAGCGGGGGTAGATGAGCAGTTCTTC; CDR3 protein: CASSQGLAGVDEQFF
J gene: TRBJ2-3; V gene: TRBV7-9; clone size: once; D gene: .; CDR3 DNA: TGTGCCAGCAGCCCGGTGGGCACAGATACGCAGTATTTT; CDR3 protein: CASSPVGTDTQYF
J gene: TRBJ2-7; V gene: TRBV27; clone size: few; D gene: .; CDR3 DNA: TGTGCCAGCAGTTTTATGGGGGGACCCCACGAGCAGTACTTC; CDR3 protein: CASSFMGGPHEQYF
J gene: TRBJ2-7; V gene: TRBV7-2; clone size: .; D gene: TRBD2; CDR3 DNA: TGTGCCAGCAGCTTAGCGCGGGAGGGCGAGCAGTACTTC; CDR3 protein: CASSLAREGEQYF
J gene: TRBJ2-3; V gene: TRBV5-1; clone size: .; D gene: .; CDR3 DNA: TGCGCCAGCAGCGACGTTACGTCAGATACGCAGTATTTT; CDR3 protein: CASSDVTSDTQYF
J gene: TRBJ2-7; V gene: TRBV6-5; clone size: .; D gene: .; CDR3 DNA: TGTGCCAGCAGTTACTCTAGTCTGGGGAACTACGAGCAGTACTTC; CDR3 protein: CASSYSSLGNYEQYF
J gene: TRBJ2-3; V gene: TRBV11-2; clone size: .; D gene: TRBD2; CDR3 DNA: TGTGCCAGCACTGGACTAGCGGGGGGGAATTTCGCAGATACGCAGTATTTT; CDR3 protein: CASTGLAGGNFADTQYF
J gene: TRBJ1-5; V gene: TRBV27; clone size: .; D gene: .; CDR3 DNA: TGTGCCAGCAGTTTTGGGGGGGCGAGCAATCAGCCCCAGCATTTT; CDR3 protein: CASSFGGASNQPQHF
J gene: TRBJ2-4; V gene: TRBV2; clone size: .; D gene: TRBD1; CDR3 DNA: TGTGCCAGCAGTGACCAGGGACAGGGAATGAACATTCAGTACTTC; CDR3 protein: CASSDQGQGMNIQYF
J gene: TRBJ1-2; V gene: TRBV7-9; clone size: .; D gene: .; CDR3 DNA: TGTGCCAGCAGCACCCGACGGCCCCCCTATGGCTACACCTTC; CDR3 protein: CASSTRRPPYGYTF
J gene: TRBJ1-5; V gene: TRBV6-6; clone size: .; D gene: .; CDR3 DNA: TGTGCCAGCGGGCGACAGGGCAATCAGCCCCAGCATTTT; CDR3 protein: CASGRQGNQPQHF
J gene: TRBJ2-3; V gene: TRBV18; clone size: .; D gene: TRBD2; CDR3 DNA: TGTGCCAGCTCACCACCGACTAGCGCAGATACGCAGTATTTT; CDR3 protein: CASSPPTSADTQYF
J gene: TRBJ1-1; V gene: TRBV6-5; clone size: .; D gene: .; CDR3 DNA: TGTGCCAGCAGTTACACCACAGGACTCAGGGCTGAAGCTTTCTTT; CDR3 protein: CASSYTTGLRAEAFF
J gene: TRBJ1-1; V gene: TRBV7-6; clone size: .; D gene: .; CDR3 DNA: TGTGCCAGCAGCTTAGGACGGAACACTGAAGCTTTCTTT; CDR3 protein: CASSLGRNTEAFF
J gene: TRBJ2-7; V gene: TRBV9; clone size: few; D gene: .; CDR3 DNA: TGTGCCAGCAGCGCGGGACCGGGCTGGGGGGTCGAGCAGTACTTC; CDR3 protein: CASSAGPGWGVEQYF
J gene: TRBJ1-6; V gene: TRBV18; clone size: .; D gene: TRBD1; CDR3 DNA: TGTGCCAGCTCACTGGAAAGGACAGGGGGAAATTCACCCCTCCACTTT; CDR3 protein: CASSLERTGGNSPLHF
J gene: TRBJ2-3; V gene: TRBV5-1; clone size: .; D gene: TRBD2; CDR3 DNA: TGCGCCAGCAGCCCGCGGACTAGCGGGGGTACAGATACGCAGTATTTT; CDR3 protein: CASSPRTSGGTDTQYF
J gene: TRBJ2-7; V gene: TRBV6-6; clone size: .; D gene: .; CDR3 DNA: TGTGCCAGCAGTTACACAGGGTGGTACGAGCAGTACTTC; CDR3 protein: CASSYTGWYEQYF
J gene: TRBJ1-5; V gene: TRBV11-2; clone size: .; D gene: .; CDR3 DNA: TGTGCCAGCAGTTATACCAGGGTCTCGTATAGCAATCAGCCCCAGCATTTT; CDR3 protein: CASSYTRVSYSNQPQHF
J gene: TRBJ2-1; V gene: TRBV7-3; clone size: once; D gene: TRBD1; CDR3 DNA: TGTGCCAGCAGCCCCTCCGGGACAGGGGACAATGAGCAGTTCTTC; CDR3 protein: CASSPSGTGDNEQFF
J gene: TRBJ2-3; V gene: TRBV5-1; clone size: .; D gene: TRBD2; CDR3 DNA: TGCGCCAGCAGCTCTCGGACTAGCGGGCAAGATACGCAGTATTTT; CDR3 protein: CASSSRTSGQDTQYF
J gene: TRBJ2-2; V gene: TRBV6-1; clone size: .; D gene: TRBD1; CDR3 DNA: TGTGCCTGCTCCCCTAGTCAGGGGGCGGTGGAGCTGTTTTTT; CDR3 protein: CACSPSQGAVELFF
J gene: TRBJ1-5; V gene: TRBV2; clone size: .; D gene: .; CDR3 DNA: TGTGCCAGCAGTGACCGGCAGGGCCACAATCAGCCCCAGCATTTT; CDR3 protein: CASSDRQGHNQPQHF
J gene: TRBJ1-1; V gene: TRBV5-4; clone size: once; D gene: .; CDR3 DNA: TGTGCCAGCAGCGCACAACAGGGACCCACTGAAGCTTTCTTT; CDR3 protein: CASSAQQGPTEAFF
J gene: TRBJ2-7; V gene: TRBV23-1; clone size: .; D gene: .; CDR3 DNA: TGCGCCAGCAGTCAATCGAGGGCCCGGACACGGAGCTTC; CDR3 protein: CASSQSRARTRSF
J gene: TRBJ1-2; V gene: TRBV29-1; clone size: .; D gene: TRBD1; CDR3 DNA: TGCAGCGTCGCATCCGGGACAGCTGACCGCTATGGCTACACCTTC; CDR3 protein: CSVASGTADRYGYTF
J gene: TRBJ2-2; V gene: TRBV7-3; clone size: .; D gene: .; CDR3 DNA: TGTGCCAGCAGCCCGGTTAGGGCAGCCGGGGAGCTGTTTTTT; CDR3 protein: CASSPVRAAGELFF
J gene: TRBJ1-3; V gene: TRBV15; clone size: .; D gene: TRBD1; CDR3 DNA: TGTGCCACCAGCTGGGGACAGGGTCGAAACACCATATATTTT; CDR3 protein: CATSWGQGRNTIYF
J gene: TRBJ2-5; V gene: TRBV2; clone size: .; D gene: .; CDR3 DNA: TGTGCCAGCAGAATTAGCGGAGAGACCCAGTACTTC; CDR3 protein: CASRISGETQYF
J gene: TRBJ1-6; V gene: TRBV7-9; clone size: .; D gene: .; CDR3 DNA: TGTGCCAGCAGCCCCCGGGGGGATTCACCCCTCCACTTT; CDR3 protein: CASSPRGDSPLHF
J gene: TRBJ1-3; V gene: TRBV10-3; clone size: .; D gene: .; CDR3 DNA: TGTGCCATCAGTGGCGCGAGAACCATTGGAAACACCATATATTTT; CDR3 protein: CAISGARTIGNTIYF
J gene: TRBJ1-6; V gene: TRBV5-1; clone size: .; D gene: .; CDR3 DNA: TGCGCCAGCAACCTGGGGGACCAGCAGAATTCACCCCTCCACTTT; CDR3 protein: CASNLGDQQNSPLHF
J gene: TRBJ1-2; V gene: TRBV23-1; clone size: .; D gene: .; CDR3 DNA: TGCGCCAGCATATCAGGTTACTATGGCTACACCTTC; CDR3 protein: CASISGYYGYTF
J gene: TRBJ1-3; V gene: TRBV10-3; clone size: .; D gene: .; CDR3 DNA: TGTGCCATCACGCCCGATAACCCTAGCTCTGGAAACACCATATATTTT; CDR3 protein: CAITPDNPSSGNTIYF
J gene: TRBJ1-2; V gene: TRBV27; clone size: .; D gene: .; CDR3 DNA: TGTGCCAGCACTTCAGTCCGGCACCCAACTAACTATGGCTACACCTTC; CDR3 protein: CASTSVRHPTNYGYTF
J gene: TRBJ1-2; V gene: TRBV5-1; clone size: .; D gene: .; CDR3 DNA: TGCGCCAGCAGCTCCTCAGGGGTACCCTATGGCTACACCTTC; CDR3 protein: CASSSSGVPYGYTF
J gene: TRBJ1-5; V gene: TRBV12-5; clone size: .; D gene: .; CDR3 DNA: TGTGCTAGTGGTTTGGGGAGCAATCAGCCCCAGCATTTT; CDR3 protein: CASGLGSNQPQHF